Shown below are 27 T cell receptor beta chains from a single sample sequenced in a study of blood T cell repertoires in COVID-19 (dated by TCRdb to about 2020). Receptor amplification or capture employed the immunoSEQ multiplex PCR assay. TCRdb holds this immuneACCESS table with in-frame rearrangements only. Some clones are missing; in checked studies, unresolved V genes explain under half, and the rest has no known cause. The sample has 200,000 to 250,000 clones on record, 80% of them singletons. The ten largest make up 7% to 8.5% of the sample. Specimen: peripheral blood. These receptors originate from a woman in her 70s with acute or convalescent COVID-19.

This clone was found once. V and J are TRBV6-2 or TRBV6-3 and TRBJ1-5; the D is unclear. Trimming took off 0 bases at V and 1 base at J, with 22 bases between the two ends. In germline, CDR1 is MNHEY, CDR2 SVGEGT. This CDR3 is 20 amino acids long. CDR3 amino acids: CASSYSLAEGATGSNQPQHF. Here the CDR3 DNA reads TGTGCCAGCAGTTACTCGTTGGCCGAAGGAGCAACGGGGAGCAATCAGCCCCAGCATTTT.

The rearrangement uses TRBV24-1 and TRBJ2-7, with TRBD1 as a possible D gene (8 bases). The CDR3 runs to 12 residues. V was cut by 9 bases and J by 7 bases, with 15 bases left in between. CDR1 and CDR2 (germline): KGHDR, SFDVKD. CDR3 loop: CATGDRRGEQYF. The CDR3 DNA is TGTGCCACCGGGGACAGGCGGGGGGAGCAGTACTTC.

The chain uses TRBV5-5 and TRBJ1-2; no firm D call. Germline V gene lookup returns CDR1 SGHKS and CDR2 YYEKEE (reference sequence). The CDR3 runs 14 residues. The ends were cut back, 0 bases at V and 4 bases at J, with 10 bases in the middle. In DNA form, the CDR3 reads TGTGCCAGCAGCTTGGACTCACGGGTCTATGGCTACACCTTC. Encoded protein: CASSLDSRVYGYTF. Using reference TRBV5-5 and TRBJ1-2 for the parts outside the CDR3, the full variable domain is DAGVTQSPTHLIKTRGQQVTLRCSPISGHKSVSWYQQVLGQGPQFIFQYYEKEERGRGNFPDRFSARQFPNYSSELNVNALLLGDSALYLCASSLDSRVYGYTFGSGTRLTVV.

This chain joins TRBV7-2 and TRBJ2-3; 9 nucleotides match TRBD1. The CDR3 is made up of 16 amino acids. With 6 bases clipped from V and 2 bases from J, the junction kept 9 bases outside the gene matches. The germline CDR1 and CDR2 sequences are SGHTA and FQGNSA. CDR3 amino acids: CASRDNGTGNTDTQYF. DNA for the CDR3: TGTGCCAGCAGAGATAACGGGACAGGGAACACAGATACGCAGTATTTT.

The chain recombines TRBV5-1 with TRBJ2-2; 9 bases agree with TRBD2. The CDR3 consists of 15 residues. Trimming removed 5 bases from V and 6 bases from J; junction bases left unmatched: 8. The germline gives CDR1 SGHRS, CDR2 YFSETQ. This CDR3 reads CASRSPSGNAGELFF. Here the CDR3 DNA reads TGCGCCAGCAGATCCCCTAGCGGGAATGCCGGGGAGCTGTTTTTT.

The J gene is TRBJ2-5, the V gene TRBV7-2; 9 nucleotides match TRBD2. V shed 5 bases, J shed 3 bases, and the junction held 7 bases outside the gene matches. Germline CDR1 is SGHTA and CDR2 is FQGNSA. The CDR3 consists of 15 residues. The CDR3: CASSASGGREETQYF. For the CDR3, the DNA is TGTGCCAGCAGCGCGAGCGGGGGGCGCGAAGAGACCCAGTACTTC. Full variable domain (remainder filled in from reference TRBV7-2 and TRBJ2-5): GAGVSQSPSNKVTEKGKDVELRCDPISGHTALYWYRQSLGQGLEFLIYFQGNSAPDKSGLPSDRFSAERTGGSVSTLTIQRTQQEDSAVYLCASSASGGREETQYFGPGTRLLVL.

The chain uses TRBV19 and TRBJ2-6; 8 nucleotides line up with TRBD1. Germline values: CDR1 LNHDA, CDR2 SQIVND (reference sequence). The CDR3 loop spans 15 amino acids. Losses at the gene ends were 6 bases for V and 0 bases for J; bases not matched to a gene: 1. CDR3 region: CASRQGGSGANVLTF. DNA for the CDR3: TGTGCCAGTAGACAGGGGGGCTCTGGGGCCAACGTCCTGACTTTC.

This chain connects TRBV2 to TRBJ2-5, with D maybe TRBD1 (5 bases). V lost 3 bases, J lost 4 bases, and 15 bases lay in between. The CDR3 is made up of 15 amino acids. Germline V CDR1 and CDR2: SNHLY, FYNNEI. The CDR3 protein is CASSDRAGRGETQYF. The CDR3 bases are TGTGCCAGCAGTGACCGGGCCGGAAGGGGAGAGACCCAGTACTTC. The variable domain in full, with the rest retrieved from reference TRBV2 and TRBJ2-5, is EPEVTQTPSHQVTQMGQEVILRCVPISNHLYFYWYRQILGQKVEFLVSFYNNEISEKSEIFDDQFSVERPDGSNFTLKIRSTKLEDSAMYFCASSDRAGRGETQYFGPGTRLLVL.

The chain links TRBV30 to TRBJ1-6; D is possibly TRBD1 (5 bases). The germline CDR1 and CDR2 sequences are GTSNPN and SVGIG (reference sequence). This CDR3 is 13 amino acids long. Trimming left V 3 bases short and J 6 bases short, with 9 bases between. The CDR3, as DNA: TGTGCCTGGAGGTACAGGTTTAATTCACCCCTCCACTTT. This translates into CAWRYRFNSPLHF.

The chain employs TRBV24-1 and TRBJ1-2, with D hard to call. Trimming took off 5 bases at V and 4 bases at J, with 13 bases between the two ends. Germline-derived CDR1 and CDR2 are KGHDR and SFDVKD. CDR3 length equals 14 residues. CDR3 region: CATSGRGSVYGYTF. The CDR3 DNA reads TGTGCCACCAGTGGGAGAGGAAGCGTCTATGGCTACACCTTC.

The rearrangement joins TRBV6-5 to TRBJ1-1; D gene ambiguous. V was shortened by 7 bases and J by 0 bases, with 15 bases between the two germline ends. Germline V gene data show CDR1 as MNHEY and CDR2 as SVGAGI. The CDR3 is 15 amino acids. The CDR3, as DNA: TGTGCCAGCACTCCTCTTGCGGGTTTGAACACTGAAGCTTTCTTT. Encoded protein: CASTPLAGLNTEAFF.

The CDR3, as DNA: TGTGCCACCGGGGCTAGCGGGGCCGACACCGGGGAGCTGTTTTTT. It specifies CATGASGADTGELFF. The V call is TRBV10-3, the J call TRBJ2-2; 9 bases align to TRBD2. This CDR3 region has 15 residues. The germline gives CDR1 ENHRY, CDR2 SYGVKD. The junction had 9 bases not matched to a gene; V was cut back by 10 bases and J by 3 bases.

This clone was picked up a small number of times. The CDR3 loop reads CASSAWTSTYNEQFF. CDR3 sequence (DNA): TGTGCCAGCAGCGCCTGGACTTCCACCTACAATGAGCAGTTCTTC. This rearrangement joins TRBV5-8 to TRBJ2-1; possible D gene TRBD2, 5 bases. The CDR3 runs 15 residues. V lost 4 bases and J 2 bases, leaving 13 bases between the germline ends. From germline, CDR1 is SGHTS and CDR2 YDEGEE.

The chain joins TRBV3-1 (or the pseudogene TRBV3-2) to TRBJ1-4; 9 positions agree with TRBD1. This CDR3 region has 16 residues. The V segment lost 4 bases and the J segment 4 bases; nucleotides outside the gene matches: 7. CDR1 is LGHDT and CDR2 is YNNKEL in the germline V gene (reference sequence). The CDR3 coding sequence is TGTGCCAGCAGCCGGACAACAGGGGGCAATAATGAAAAACTGTTTTTT. Amino acids: CASSRTTGGNNEKLFF.

This chain connects TRBV2 to TRBJ2-2; weak D call: TRBD1 (6 bases). CDR3 length: 13 residues. Looked up from germline, CDR1 is SNHLY and CDR2 is FYNNEI. V was pared by 7 bases and J by 4 bases, with 10 bases between. CDR3 sequence (DNA): TGTGCCAGCAAAAGGGGGTTCACCGGGGAGCTGTTTTTT. Translation gives CASKRGFTGELFF.

There are a few counts of this clone. The chain uses TRBV3-1 (or the pseudogene TRBV3-2) and TRBJ1-2, with D unresolved. This CDR3 has 14 amino acids. The germline V gene encodes CDR1 LGHDT and CDR2 YNNKEL (reference sequence). V dropped 0 bases and J dropped 4 bases, with 9 bases sitting between them. The CDR3 region is CASSQDQKPYGYTF. The CDR3 nucleotides read TGTGCCAGCAGCCAAGACCAGAAACCCTATGGCTACACCTTC.

This chain links TRBV7-2 with TRBJ2-7; 8 bases line up with TRBD1. Germline assignment: CDR1 SGHTA and CDR2 FQGNSA. The CDR3 runs 16 residues. V dropped 1 base and J dropped 4; count of bases not matched to a gene: 9. CDR3 protein: CASSLVPGQGGYEQYF. The CDR3 DNA is TGTGCCAGCAGCTTAGTTCCTGGACAGGGTGGGTACGAGCAGTACTTC.

There are a few counts of this clone. The chain has TRBV3-1 (or the pseudogene TRBV3-2) and TRBJ2-3; D possibly corresponds to TRBD2 (7 bases). This CDR3 spans 16 amino acids. Trimming cost V 1 base and J 1 base, with 12 bases left between them. Germline CDR1 LGHDT, CDR2 YNNKEL (reference sequence). The CDR3 sequence is CASSQVGGARTDTQYF. The DNA for the CDR3 is TGTGCCAGCAGCCAAGTAGGGGGGGCCCGCACAGATACGCAGTATTTT.

The rearrangement uses TRBV5-1 and TRBJ2-5; 8 positions match TRBD1. The CDR3 length is 15 residues. V gave up 2 bases and J gave up 0 bases; unmatched junction bases: 3. Germline V gene lookup returns CDR1 SGHRS and CDR2 YFSETQ. The CDR3 bases are TGCGCCAGCAGCTTCGGACAGGGAAACCAAGAGACCCAGTACTTC. Protein product: CASSFGQGNQETQYF.

As DNA, the CDR3 is TGTGCCAGCAGCTTGAGCGGGGGCTACTACGAGCAGTACTTC. Translated: CASSLSGGYYEQYF. This chain connects TRBV7-2 to TRBJ2-7, with 8 bases lining up with TRBD2. Trimming removed 3 bases from V and 3 bases from J; junction bases left unmatched: 4. CDR1 SGHTA and CDR2 FQGNSA come from the germline V gene. This CDR3 contains 14 residues.

J is TRBJ2-3 and V is TRBV18; 9 nucleotides match TRBD2. Trimming took 0 bases from V and 6 from J; bases not matched to a gene: 4. Germline V CDR1 and CDR2: KGHSH, LQKENI. This CDR3 has 15 residues. The CDR3 DNA is TGTGCCAGCTCACCACCAGCGGGGGGCGGGGATACGCAGTATTTT. Amino acid sequence: CASSPPAGGGDTQYF.

The genes are TRBV7-2 and TRBJ2-3, with D uncertain. Germline assignment: CDR1 SGHTA and CDR2 FQGNSA. CDR3 length: 14 amino acids. V was trimmed by 0 bases and J by 2 bases, leaving 6 bases between them. In DNA, the CDR3 is TGTGCCAGCAGCTTAGCAACTATCACAGATACGCAGTATTTT. Protein: CASSLATITDTQYF.

This chain connects TRBV9 to TRBJ2-3; D is unresolved. The CDR3 consists of 14 residues. V was shortened by 3 bases and J by 1 base, with 9 bases between the two germline ends. Germline CDR1 reads SGDLS; CDR2 reads YYNGEE. CDR3: CASSGRRGTDTQYF. CDR3 DNA sequence: TGTGCCAGCAGCGGGCGTCGGGGCACAGATACGCAGTATTTT.

The gene calls are TRBV6-2 or TRBV6-3 and TRBJ2-5; 8 nucleotides match TRBD2. In germline, CDR1 is MNHEY, CDR2 SVGEGT. Trimming removed 3 bases from V and 2 bases from J; junction bases left unmatched: 8. This CDR3 has 16 residues. DNA of the CDR3: TGTGCCAGCAGTTATGGGTCGGTAGCGGGGCAAGAGACCCAGTACTTC. Its protein is CASSYGSVAGQETQYF.

The V and J genes are TRBV20-1 and TRBJ2-4; a possible D gene is TRBD2 (5 bases). The germline CDR1 and CDR2 sequences are DFQATT and SNEGSKA (reference sequence). V dropped 3 bases and J dropped 0 bases, with 12 bases sitting between them. The length of the CDR3 is 15 residues. For the CDR3, the DNA is TGCAGTGCTAGTCCGGGGTCCCTAGCCAAAAACATTCAGTACTTC. Residues: CSASPGSLAKNIQYF.

Points on this clone: The same CDR3 is also encoded by other DNA sequences in this sample. This sequence joins TRBV7-2 and TRBJ2-6, with D perhaps matching TRBD2 (5 bases). Germline values: CDR1 SGHTA, CDR2 FQGNSA. The CDR3 has 14 residues. Trimming took off 2 bases at V and 4 bases at J, with 6 bases between the two ends. As DNA, the CDR3 is TGTGCCAGCAGCTTAACGGGGGGGGCCAACGTCCTGACTTTC. Amino acids: CASSLTGGANVLTF.

The chain uses TRBV6-5 and TRBJ2-1, with D tentatively TRBD2 (5 bases). The CDR3 is 13 amino acids. CDR1 is MNHEY, CDR2 SVGAGI, per germline. The germline V and J ends were trimmed by 8 bases and 8 bases, with 16 bases remaining between them. The CDR3 DNA reads TGTGCCAGCTTGAGGGATCAGCGCGATGAGCAGTTCTTC. Protein sequence: CASLRDQRDEQFF.